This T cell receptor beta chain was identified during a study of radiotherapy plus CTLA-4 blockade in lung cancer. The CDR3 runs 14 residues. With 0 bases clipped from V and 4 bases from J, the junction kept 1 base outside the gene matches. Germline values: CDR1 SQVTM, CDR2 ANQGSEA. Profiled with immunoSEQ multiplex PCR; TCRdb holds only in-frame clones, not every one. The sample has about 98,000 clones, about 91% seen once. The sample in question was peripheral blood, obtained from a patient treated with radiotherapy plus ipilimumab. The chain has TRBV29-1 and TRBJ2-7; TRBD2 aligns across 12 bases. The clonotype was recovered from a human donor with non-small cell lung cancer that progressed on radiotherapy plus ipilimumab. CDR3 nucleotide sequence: TGCAGCGTTGAAGACGGGACTAGCGGGTACGAGCAGTACTTC. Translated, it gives CSVEDGTSGYEQYF.